Shown below are 20 T cell receptor beta chains from a single sample sequenced in a study of cytomegalovirus exposure and HLA in healthy donors. PCR involved 60 Vbeta and 13 Jbeta primers. Only in-frame clones appear in the TCRdb table, and some are missing; sequencing was by immunoSEQ multiplex PCR. The data show about 190,000 clones, 75% to 90% seen once. Specimen: PBMCs. These receptors were collected from a boy aged 2-15 years in good health and CMV-seronegative.

The J gene is TRBJ1-6, the V gene TRBV5-4; a weak D match, TRBD1 (5 bases). CDR3 size: 15 residues. Germline V gene lookup returns CDR1 SGHNT and CDR2 YYREEE (reference sequence). The V end was cut by 4 bases, the J end by 7 bases, with 15 bases between. Written as DNA, the CDR3 is TGTGCCAGCAGCCCCGGGGGGGGGTTAAATTCACCCCTCCACTTT. Protein: CASSPGGGLNSPLHF.

V gene TRBV5-1 combines with J gene TRBJ2-1; 7 bases map to TRBD1. Germline V gives CDR1 SGHRS, CDR2 YFSETQ. The CDR3 is 16 residues long. V lost 4 bases, J lost 2 bases, and 9 bases stayed unmatched. Here the CDR3 DNA reads TGCGCCAGCAGCGCCTTAGGGACAGAGGCCTACAATGAGCAGTTCTTC. The encoded protein is CASSALGTEAYNEQFF.

In its sample, this clone was seen once. V usage is TRBV14 and J usage is TRBJ2-5, with a tentative D call TRBD2 (6 bases). The closer fit of TRBJ2-7 to the DNA end suggests the J call may be wrong. Germline-derived CDR1 and CDR2 are SGHDN and FVKESK. The CDR3 extends over 17 amino acids. CDR3 DNA: TGTGCCAGCAGCCAAGAATGGCGCGGAGCGGGCTCCTACGAGCAGTACTTC. Translating gives CASSQEWRGAGSYEQYF.

The chain carries TRBV15 and TRBJ2-5; perhaps TRBD1 as D (6 bases). The J call is uncertain, as TRBJ2-7 better fits the DNA end. CDR3 length: 16 amino acids. Per the germline V gene, CDR1 is LNHNV and CDR2 is YYDKDF (reference sequence). CDR3 protein: CATSRDNTGMAYEQYF. CDR3 DNA sequence: TGTGCCACCAGCAGAGATAACACAGGGATGGCCTACGAGCAGTACTTC.

This clone was seen only a few times. The CDR3 protein is CASSVGHLMNYTF. The CDR3 DNA sequence: TGTGCCAGCAGCGTTGGACACCTCATGAACTACACCTTC. The rearrangement links TRBV5-6 to TRBJ1-2; D is perhaps TRBD1 (5 bases). In germline, CDR1 is SGHDT, CDR2 YYEEEE. Trimming shortened V by 4 bases and J by 10 bases, and 17 bases separated the two germline ends. This CDR3 is built from 13 residues.

The V gene is TRBV1, the J gene TRBJ2-3; TRBD1 is the table's D call and was not checked against the DNA. TRBV1 is noted as a pseudogene. The CDR3 runs 16 residues. CDR3: CTSSHNRDSCTDTQYF. The CDR3, as DNA: TGCACCAGCAGCCACAACCGGGACAGCTGCACAGATACGCAGTATTTT.

V gene TRBV21-1 combines with J gene TRBJ1-2; no DNA check was done on the table's D call, TRBD1. TRBV21-1 is recorded as a pseudogene. CDR3 length equals 17 residues. The CDR3 spells CASSNGAISGPSYGYTF. The DNA of the CDR3 is TGTGCCAGCAGCAATGGTGCTATATCAGGGCCTAGCTATGGCTACACCTTC.

As concerns this clone: The junction and the germline gene differ at one end; a read error may be behind it. The chain recombines TRBV7-9 with TRBJ1-4, with TRBD1 matching 7 bases. Germline CDR1 reads SEHNR; CDR2 reads FQNEAQ (reference sequence). The CDR3 has 15 residues. The CDR3 loop reads CSSSLQGRTPEKLFF. For the CDR3, the DNA is TGTTCCAGCAGCTTACAGGGGCGTACACCTGAAAAACTGTTTTTT.

The V and J genes are TRBV9 and TRBJ2-1; D is ambiguous. Trimming cost V 0 bases and J 0 bases, with 13 bases left between them. Looked up from germline, CDR1 is SGDLS and CDR2 is YYNGEE. The CDR3 is made up of 17 amino acids. The CDR3 DNA sequence: TGTGCCAGCAGCGTAGGGAGAACTCCCAGCTCCTACAATGAGCAGTTCTTC. Protein product: CASSVGRTPSSYNEQFF.

The CDR3 region has the DNA TGTGCCACCAGCCGTTCCGGGGGAGTAGCTGAAGCTTTCTTT. It encodes CATSRSGGVAEAFF. The rearrangement joins TRBV15 to TRBJ1-1; TRBD1 is a possible D gene (5 bases). V was clipped by 5 bases and J by 6 bases, with 16 bases between them. Germline assignment: CDR1 LNHNV and CDR2 YYDKDF (reference sequence). CDR3 length equals 14 residues.

Concerning this clone: A read error may account for a junction end that differs from germline. CDR3: CSSSGTEAYEQYF. For the CDR3, the DNA is TGTTCCAGCAGCGGGACAGAGGCTTACGAGCAGTACTTC. The J gene is TRBJ2-7, the V gene TRBV7-9; D tentatively fits TRBD1 or TRBD2 (7 bases each). The CDR3 runs 13 residues. In germline, CDR1 is SEHNR, CDR2 FQNEAQ (reference sequence).

This clone was observed once. The V gene is TRBV18, the J gene TRBJ1-1; TRBD1 matches at 7 bases. CDR1 KGHSH and CDR2 LQKENI come from the germline V gene. After removal of 3 bases from V and 1 base from J, the junction contained 2 bases not matched to a gene. The CDR3 is 14 amino acids. The CDR3 protein is CASSPGQRNTEAFF. The CDR3 nucleotides read TGTGCCAGCTCACCGGGACAGAGGAACACTGAAGCTTTCTTT.

The genes are TRBV7-2 and TRBJ2-3; the D is unclear. Trimming took off 3 bases at V and 0 bases at J, with 7 bases between the two ends. CDR1 SGHTA and CDR2 FQGNSA come from the germline V gene. There are 14 residues in the CDR3. The CDR3 nucleotides are TGTGCCAGCAGCTTTAGCCTGAGCACAGATACGCAGTATTTT. Translating it yields CASSFSLSTDTQYF.

This chain joins TRBV11-2 and TRBJ2-5; no definite D call. The CDR3 covers 14 residues. V gave up 4 bases and J gave up 3 bases, with 12 bases separating them. Germline-derived CDR1 and CDR2 are SGHAT and FQNNGV. CDR3 region: CASSYFAFEETQYF. As DNA, the CDR3 is TGTGCCAGCAGCTACTTCGCATTCGAAGAGACCCAGTACTTC.

This chain joins TRBV14 and TRBJ2-1, with a possible D match to TRBD1 (5 bases). V was trimmed by 2 bases and J by 12 bases, leaving 26 bases between them. Germline V gene lookup returns CDR1 SGHDN and CDR2 FVKESK. The CDR3 runs 17 residues. The CDR3 reads CASSQIFSPRTRRRQFF. The CDR3 region has the DNA TGTGCCAGCAGCCAAATATTTTCCCCAAGGACACGACGGAGGCAGTTCTTC.

Points on this clone: One junction end does not reproduce the germline sequence, and a read error may be involved. The J gene is TRBJ1-2, the V gene TRBV7-9; D unclear. The germline V gene has CDR1 SEHNR and CDR2 FQNEAQ (reference sequence). The CDR3 loop spans 14 amino acids. CDR3 sequence (DNA): TGTTCCAGCACCCGTCCTCGCGTCTTGAATGGCTACACCTTC. Amino acid sequence: CSSTRPRVLNGYTF.

The chain has TRBV9 and TRBJ1-1, with D unclear. This CDR3 contains 14 residues. Germline CDR1 reads SGDLS; CDR2 reads YYNGEE. Trimming took off 0 bases at V and 1 base at J, with 7 bases between the two ends. CDR3 sequence (DNA): TGTGCCAGCAGCGTAGGGCCGGGGAACACTGAAGCTTTCTTT. Translating it yields CASSVGPGNTEAFF. Full variable domain (remainder filled in from reference TRBV9 and TRBJ1-1): DSGVTQTPKHLITATGQRVTLRCSPRSGDLSVYWYQQSLDQGLQFLIQYYNGEERAKGNILERFSAQQFPDLHSELNLSSLELGDSALYFCASSVGPGNTEAFFGQGTRLTVV.

This chain connects TRBV7-9 to TRBJ2-3, with a weak D call TRBD1 (6 bases). Germline CDR1 is SEHNR and CDR2 is FQNEAQ (reference sequence). Trimming pared 3 bases from V and 2 bases from J, leaving 12 bases between. The CDR3 has 15 amino acids. CDR3 bases: TGTGCCAGCAGCTTTCGGGACAAGAACACAGATACGCAGTATTTT. Its translation: CASSFRDKNTDTQYF.

The chain joins TRBV27 to TRBJ2-2, with TRBD1 identical over 8 bases. CDR3 length: 16 amino acids. V lost 0 bases to trimming and J lost 4 bases; unmatched junction nucleotides: 4. The germline CDR1 and CDR2 sequences are MNHEY and SMNVEV (reference sequence). The CDR3 DNA reads as TGTGCCAGCAGTTTATCGCCGGACAGGGTCACCGGGGAGCTGTTTTTT. It specifies CASSLSPDRVTGELFF.

This clone was counted once. J is TRBJ1-1 and V is TRBV5-4; no reliable D call. This CDR3 spans 14 amino acids. From germline, CDR1 is SGHNT and CDR2 YYREEE (reference sequence). V was shortened by 0 bases and J by 2 bases, with 8 bases between the two germline ends. The CDR3 nucleotides are TGTGCCAGCAGCTTGGGCGGCAGAAACACTGAAGCTTTCTTT. It encodes CASSLGGRNTEAFF.